This record looks at one T cell receptor beta chain sequence and its context. Its antigen is unidentified. The data were taken from a study of cytomegalovirus exposure and HLA in healthy donors. Overall study context: Counted in an early data release were some 81 million unique TCRs from HLA-typed donors.

Findings and caveats of the study: TCR beta V- and J-gene trimming, according to a later analysis, was linked to a missense DCLRE1C variant. Roughly even sequencing depth across donors was the assumption behind the presence/absence analyses.

Primers included in the PCR were 60 Vbeta and 13 Jbeta primers. TCRdb's copy holds only in-frame clones and misses some; the assay was immunoSEQ multiplex PCR. Recorded here are tens of thousands of clones; the top ten clones represent around a sixth. The germline V and J ends were trimmed by 1 base and 1 base, with 7 bases remaining between them. CDR3 length: 14 residues. Germline CDR1 is SNHLY and CDR2 is FYNNEI. The specimen sequenced was PBMCs. The chain couples TRBV2 to TRBJ2-5, with TRBD2 as a possible D gene (6 bases). The clonotype comes from a boy between 10 and 17 years old in good health and CMV-seronegative. The CDR3 loop is CASSEGGTQETQYF. The CDR3 region has the DNA TGTGCCAGCAGTGAAGGCGGGACCCAAGAGACCCAGTACTTC.